This T cell receptor (beta chain) was recorded in a study of graft-versus-host responses after intestinal transplantation. Study background: Tacrolimus plus steroids were given to all recipients for about 3 years, preceded by anti-thymocyte globulin induction.

Findings of the study overall: Recipient marrow harbored GvH clones, some of which surfaced first in ileum or blood. There was an association between peak levels of circulating GvH clones and early post-transplant HvG declines.

Clones were read by immunoSEQ multiplex PCR, and TCRdb kept only the in-frame ones, dropping some. The table records about 93,000 clones, 85% to 95% of them present only once. As to this clone: Its target is unknown.

The germline CDR1 and CDR2 sequences are MDHEN and SYDVKM. The CDR3 spans 20 residues. Trimming cost V 4 bases and J 3 bases; bases outside gene matches: 18. The input for sequencing was unstimulated CD8+ T cells sorted from spleen or lymph node cells, taken before intestinal transplant. This chain connects TRBV28 to TRBJ2-1; 10 positions match TRBD2. The clonotype originates from a human donor who received an intestinal transplant. CDR3 region: CASSSGGGGRLAGVYNEQFF. The CDR3 nucleotides are TGTGCCAGCAGTTCAGGAGGGGGGGGGCGCCTAGCGGGAGTCTACAATGAGCAGTTCTTC. Filled out from reference TRBV28 and TRBJ2-1, the complete variable domain reads DVKVTQSSRYLVKRTGEKVFLECVQDMDHENMFWYRQDPGLGLRLIYFSYDVKMKEKGDIPEGYSVSREKKERFSLILESASTNQTSMYLCASSSGGGGRLAGVYNEQFFGPGTRLTVL.